This TCR beta chain was obtained from a study of cytomegalovirus exposure and HLA in healthy donors. Findings of the study overall: There were about 160 TCR beta chains listed as cytomegalovirus-associated.

This table comes from immunoSEQ multiplex PCR, and its TCRdb copy is limited to in-frame clones, with some not included. The sample holds over 200,000 clones; more than 75% are singletons and the top ten take 2%. The CDR3 totals 13 residues. Germline V gene sequence: CDR1 MDHEN, CDR2 SYDVKM. Between the trimmed V and J ends, which lost 10 bases and 1 base, there was a span of 13 bases. The donors were part of the validation cohort of 120 or so subjects. That cohort was separate from the first cohort, which comprised 670 or so subjects. This clone was seen once. Its antigen is undetermined. V usage is TRBV28 and J usage is TRBJ1-1; D is unresolved. The sequenced sample was PBMCs. The clonotype was recovered from a woman aged 18-35 years in good health and CMV-seropositive. CDR3 amino acids: CATSDTGNTEAFF. The CDR3 DNA follows: TGTGCCACCTCCGACACCGGGAACACTGAAGCTTTCTTT.